The 31 T cell receptor beta chains below come from one sample, sequenced in a study of T cell changes during pregnancy in multiple sclerosis. Some clones are missing from TCRdb's copy, which holds only in-frame ones; the method was immunoSEQ multiplex PCR. The table has about 85,000 clones, roughly 92% seen once. This specimen was peripheral blood, taken in the first trimester of pregnancy. Every receptor here comes from a female donor with multiple sclerosis, enrolled in a pregnancy study.

As to this clone: At one end, the junction sequence differs from germline, possibly due to a read error. The chain carries TRBV6-5 and TRBJ1-1; unclear D gene. The CDR3 contains 16 residues. Germline CDR1 reads MNHEY; CDR2 reads SVGAGI. CDR3 in amino acids: CASSYSGSLLNTEAFF. DNA of the CDR3: TGTGCCAGCAGCTACTCGGGCAGCCTCCTGAACACTGAAGCTTTCTTT.

The chain employs TRBV7-3 and TRBJ1-2; 9 bases map to TRBD1. Per the germline V gene, CDR1 is SGHTA and CDR2 is FQGTGA. V shed 8 bases, J shed 11 bases, and the junction held 12 bases outside the gene matches. This CDR3 has 13 residues. In nucleotides, the CDR3 is TGTGCCAGCCCTACCGGGACAGGGTTGGGGTACACCTTC. This translates into CASPTGTGLGYTF.

The chain couples TRBV6-1 to TRBJ1-5, with TRBD1 matching 11 bases. The germline gives CDR1 MNHNS, CDR2 SASEGT. V was clipped by 7 bases and J by 4 bases; unmatched bases: 3. The CDR3 is 14 amino acids. The CDR3 spells CASTGQGANQPQHF. CDR3 DNA sequence: TGTGCCAGCACTGGACAGGGGGCAAATCAGCCCCAGCATTTT.

The chain recombines TRBV18 with TRBJ2-7; no firm D call. Germline CDR1 reads KGHSH; CDR2 reads LQKENI. V dropped 2 bases and J dropped 1 base, with 12 bases sitting between them. CDR3 length: 15 amino acids. The CDR3 bases are TGTGCCAGCTCACCAACAGATCGAATTTCCTACGAGCAGTACTTC. Protein sequence: CASSPTDRISYEQYF.

The chain recombines TRBV30 with TRBJ2-2; the match to TRBD2 covers 7 bases. The CDR3 consists of 18 residues. Germline CDR1 GTSNPN, CDR2 SVGIG (reference sequence). V was pared by 0 bases and J by 5 bases, with 15 bases of the junction left unmatched. The DNA of the CDR3 is TGTGCCTGGAGTGTACTTCCCAAGAGCGGGATAGGTACCGGGGAGCTGTTTTTT. The encoded protein is CAWSVLPKSGIGTGELFF.

The rearrangement uses TRBV5-1 and TRBJ2-2; 9 bases are shared with TRBD2. This CDR3 has 15 residues. Germline assignment: CDR1 SGHRS and CDR2 YFSETQ. V dropped 5 bases and J dropped 4; count of bases not matched to a gene: 6. CDR3: CASSFSGRVTGELFF. CDR3 DNA sequence: TGCGCCAGCAGTTTTAGCGGGAGAGTCACCGGGGAGCTGTTTTTT.

This chain joins TRBV30 and TRBJ2-1, with 9 bases identical to TRBD2. Germline loops: CDR1 GTSNPN, CDR2 SVGIG (reference sequence). Losses at the gene ends were 1 base for V and 1 base for J; bases not matched to a gene: 5. The CDR3 is made up of 16 amino acids. Written as DNA, the CDR3 is TGTGCCTGGAGTGGTGGACTAGCGAATTCCTACAATGAGCAGTTCTTC. This gives the protein CAWSGGLANSYNEQFF.

The chain carries TRBV27 and TRBJ2-1, with TRBD1 identical over 9 bases. Germline CDR1 and CDR2: MNHEY and SMNVEV (reference sequence). This CDR3 comprises 12 residues. V trimming: 5 bases; J trimming: 10 bases; junction bases outside the gene matches: 3. The CDR3 nucleotides read TGTGCCAGCAGTACGACAGGGGGAGAGCAGTTCTTC. It encodes CASSTTGGEQFF.

This clone was seen only once. Here the CDR3 reads CASSLEQVYPGRLLRGSNQPQHF. CDR3 in DNA: TGTGCCAGCAGTTTAGAACAGGTATACCCGGGAAGGCTATTGAGGGGGAGCAATCAGCCCCAGCATTTT. The chain joins TRBV28 to TRBJ1-5, with D perhaps TRBD1 (6 bases). The CDR3 extends over 23 amino acids. Germline CDR1 MDHEN, CDR2 SYDVKM. The V and J ends lost 2 bases and 1 base respectively, with 33 bases between them.

This clone was picked up a small number of times. J is TRBJ1-5 and V is TRBV7-3; the match to TRBD1 covers 8 bases. The germline gives CDR1 SGHTA, CDR2 FQGTGA. Trimming removed 5 bases from V and 4 bases from J; junction bases left unmatched: 4. The CDR3 spans 14 residues. CDR3 nucleotides: TGTGCCAGCAGCCCGCACAGGGGGAATCAGCCCCAGCATTTT. Protein: CASSPHRGNQPQHF.

This chain uses TRBV9 with TRBJ2-3, with D possibly matching TRBD2 (5 bases). Trimming left V 7 bases short and J 0 bases short, with 12 bases between. CDR3 size: 14 residues. Germline V gene lookup returns CDR1 SGDLS and CDR2 YYNGEE. CDR3 sequence (DNA): TGTGCCAGCGGACTGGACGGTAGCACAGATACGCAGTATTTT. This encodes CASGLDGSTDTQYF.

The chain couples TRBV29-1 to TRBJ2-5, with D hard to call. The CDR3 sequence is 13 residues long. CDR1 is SQVTM, CDR2 ANQGSEA, per germline. V lost 3 bases to trimming and J lost 5 bases, with 13 bases between them. In DNA, the CDR3 is TGCAGCGTTGATCGGTACGGGTCGGAGACCCAGTACTTC. Protein sequence: CSVDRYGSETQYF.

The chain uses TRBV19 and TRBJ1-5; 7 bases line up with TRBD1. V trimming: 6 bases; J trimming: 5 bases; junction bases outside the gene matches: 7. Germline CDR1 is LNHDA and CDR2 is SQIVND (reference sequence). The CDR3 runs 14 residues. CDR3 nucleotides: TGTGCCAGTAGGGTCACAGGGGCCGATCAGCCCCAGCATTTT. Protein sequence: CASRVTGADQPQHF.

The V and J genes are TRBV11-3 and TRBJ1-2; D may be TRBD1 (5 bases). This CDR3 is built from 14 residues. Trimming shortened V by 3 bases and J by 6 bases, and 14 bases separated the two germline ends. Germline V gene sequence: CDR1 SGHNT, CDR2 YENEEA. CDR3: CASSLGQVSHGYTF. CDR3 nucleotide sequence: TGTGCCAGCAGCTTGGGGCAGGTCAGCCATGGCTACACCTTC.

This clone was seen a few times. The chain uses TRBV27 and TRBJ2-2, with TRBD1 identical over 8 bases. The CDR3 has 15 residues. The germline V gene has CDR1 MNHEY and CDR2 SMNVEV (reference sequence). V dropped 5 bases and J dropped 3; count of bases not matched to a gene: 5. In DNA, the CDR3 is TGTGCCAGCAGTCCACGGGACAGGCACACCGGGGAGCTGTTTTTT. As protein: CASSPRDRHTGELFF.

The chain has TRBV10-3 and TRBJ2-1; 9 positions agree with TRBD2. V lost 7 bases, J lost 1 base, and 5 bases stayed unmatched. CDR3 length equals 15 residues. The germline CDR1 and CDR2 sequences are ENHRY and SYGVKD. The CDR3 loop is CAINLAGPSYNEQFF. The CDR3 nucleotides are TGTGCCATCAACCTAGCGGGGCCTTCCTACAATGAGCAGTTCTTC.

The chain couples TRBV18 to TRBJ1-1, with D unresolved. V was shortened by 2 bases and J by 7 bases, with 11 bases between the two germline ends. CDR1 and CDR2 from the germline V gene are KGHSH and LQKENI. CDR3 length: 13 amino acids. CDR3 in amino acids: CASSPSLSNEAFF. The CDR3 DNA follows: TGTGCCAGCTCACCATCCCTATCTAATGAAGCTTTCTTT. The full variable domain, its missing parts supplied by reference TRBV18 and TRBJ1-1, is NAGVMQNPRHLVRRRGQEARLRCSPMKGHSHVYWYRQLPEEGLKFMVYLQKENIIDESGMPKERFSAEFPKEGPSILRIQQVVRGDSAAYFCASSPSLSNEAFFGQGTRLTVV.

This clone occurred a few times. The rearrangement uses TRBV7-9 and TRBJ2-5; no definite D call. The length of the CDR3 is 11 residues. Trimming pared 4 bases from V and 5 bases from J, leaving 5 bases between. Per germline, CDR1 SEHNR and CDR2 FQNEAQ (reference sequence). The CDR3 spells CASSYYETQYF. CDR3 in DNA: TGTGCCAGCAGCTACTATGAGACCCAGTACTTC.

The rearrangement uses TRBV7-2 and TRBJ2-3; 8 nucleotides agree with TRBD2. The CDR3 loop spans 16 amino acids. The J segment lost 3 bases and the V segment lost 3 bases, leaving 8 bases of the junction unmatched. The V gene's germline CDR1 is SGHTA and CDR2 FQGNSA. CDR3 in amino acids: CASSFGASGYTDTQYF. CDR3 nucleotides: TGTGCCAGCAGCTTCGGCGCTAGCGGGTATACAGATACGCAGTATTTT.

The V and J genes are TRBV5-1 and TRBJ1-5; 10 positions agree with TRBD1. Germline values: CDR1 SGHRS, CDR2 YFSETQ. The length of the CDR3 is 16 residues. J was trimmed by 7 bases and V by 0 bases; bases with no gene match: 7. The CDR3 loop reads CASSLGDRGWEQPQHF. In DNA, the CDR3 is TGCGCCAGCAGCTTGGGGGACAGGGGATGGGAGCAGCCCCAGCATTTT. The full variable domain, in which reference TRBV5-1 and TRBJ1-5 provide the parts outside the CDR3, is KAGVTQTPRYLIKTRGQQVTLSCSPISGHRSVSWYQQTPGQGLQFLFEYFSETQRNKGNFPGRFSGRQFSNSRSEMNVSTLELGDSALYLCASSLGDRGWEQPQHFGDGTRLSIL.

This clone was seen a handful of times. V is TRBV6-6 and J is TRBJ2-7; 9 bases fit TRBD2. V shed 6 bases, J shed 3 bases, and the junction held 12 bases outside the gene matches. The CDR3 is 16 residues long. CDR1 and CDR2 from the germline V gene are MNHNY and SVGAGI (reference sequence). The CDR3 protein is CASRFGTSLMFYEQYF. The CDR3, as DNA: TGTGCCAGCAGATTCGGGACTAGCCTCATGTTCTACGAGCAGTACTTC.

This chain connects TRBV7-9 to TRBJ1-2; 9 bases map to TRBD1. Germline V lookup: CDR1 SEHNR, CDR2 FQNEAQ (reference sequence). V lost 5 bases, J lost 1 base, and 2 bases stayed unmatched. The CDR3 extends over 14 amino acids. The CDR3 reads CASSPGQGNYGYTF. The CDR3 DNA reads as TGTGCCAGCAGCCCGGGACAGGGTAACTATGGCTACACCTTC.

The rearrangement uses TRBV18 and TRBJ1-4; the D is unclear. V lost 5 bases to trimming and J lost 7 bases, with 11 bases between them. From germline, CDR1 is KGHSH and CDR2 LQKENI. There are 13 residues in the CDR3. CDR3 sequence: CASSNIDTEKLFF. The DNA of the CDR3 is TGTGCCAGCTCAAATATCGACACTGAAAAACTGTTTTTT.

This sequence joins TRBV5-1 and TRBJ2-7, with D maybe TRBD2 (5 bases). Germline V CDR1 and CDR2: SGHRS, YFSETQ. The germline V and J ends were trimmed by 4 bases and 1 base, with 18 bases remaining between them. The CDR3 totals 16 residues. The CDR3 protein is CASSREPPGLSYEQYF. The CDR3 nucleotides are TGCGCCAGCAGCCGTGAGCCCCCAGGACTGTCCTACGAGCAGTACTTC.

The count of this clone is one. This chain joins TRBV28 and TRBJ2-1; 11 nucleotides agree with TRBD1. CDR3 length: 16 amino acids. The V gene end was trimmed by 4 bases and the J gene end by 5 bases; junction bases not matched to a gene: 7. The V gene's germline CDR1 is MDHEN and CDR2 SYDVKM. The CDR3 is CASSSWGTGGHNEQFF. In DNA form, the CDR3 reads TGTGCCAGCAGTTCCTGGGGGACAGGGGGTCACAATGAGCAGTTCTTC. The full variable domain, with the rest looked up from reference TRBV28 and TRBJ2-1, is DVKVTQSSRYLVKRTGEKVFLECVQDMDHENMFWYRQDPGLGLRLIYFSYDVKMKEKGDIPEGYSVSREKKERFSLILESASTNQTSMYLCASSSWGTGGHNEQFFGPGTRLTVL.

The CDR3 loop reads CASLSDRSLYNEQFF. The CDR3 bases are TGTGCCAGCCTCTCCGACAGGTCCCTTTACAATGAGCAGTTCTTC. The V call is TRBV6-1, the J call TRBJ2-1, with D possibly being TRBD1 (6 bases). This CDR3 contains 15 residues. Trimming took 8 bases from V and 4 from J, leaving 18 bases between them. Germline V gives CDR1 MNHNS, CDR2 SASEGT.

The chain recombines TRBV6-5 with TRBJ2-2; maybe TRBD2 (5 bases). V lost 2 bases, J lost 6 bases, and 7 bases lay in between. The germline gives CDR1 MNHEY, CDR2 SVGAGI. The CDR3 covers 13 residues. DNA of the CDR3: TGTGCCAGCAGTTACGCGAGGGCCGGGGAGCTGTTTTTT. Amino acid sequence: CASSYARAGELFF.

The chain combines TRBV4-1 with TRBJ2-2; 8 bases are a match to TRBD1. The germline V gene encodes CDR1 MGHRA and CDR2 YSYEKL. This CDR3 has 15 residues. Unmatched junction bases numbered 4, after V lost 0 bases and J lost 7 bases. In DNA, the CDR3 is TGCGCCAGCAGCCAAGATCAGGGGGCGGGCGGGGAGCTGTTTTTT. It codes for CASSQDQGAGGELFF.

The chain employs TRBV6-6 and TRBJ2-7; D is unclear. V was shortened by 6 bases and J by 2 bases, with 11 bases between the two germline ends. The germline V gene encodes CDR1 MNHNY and CDR2 SVGAGI (reference sequence). The CDR3 has 13 residues. CDR3 amino acids: CASSLSFPYEQYF. In DNA, the CDR3 is TGTGCCAGCAGCCTTAGCTTCCCCTACGAGCAGTACTTC.

The rearrangement links TRBV28 to TRBJ1-6; 9 bases map to TRBD1. The germline CDR1 and CDR2 sequences are MDHEN and SYDVKM. The ends lost 8 bases at V and 9 bases at J; junction bases unmatched: 11. The CDR3 has 15 residues. The CDR3 spells CASFPRDRVASPLHF. Written as DNA, the CDR3 is TGTGCCAGCTTCCCCCGGGACAGGGTAGCTTCACCCCTCCACTTT. Using reference TRBV28 and TRBJ1-6 for the parts outside the CDR3, the full variable domain is DVKVTQSSRYLVKRTGEKVFLECVQDMDHENMFWYRQDPGLGLRLIYFSYDVKMKEKGDIPEGYSVSREKKERFSLILESASTNQTSMYLCASFPRDRVASPLHFGNGTRLTVT.

The chain recombines TRBV7-2 with TRBJ1-4; D might be TRBD1 (6 bases). V was cut by 2 bases and J by 5 bases, with 6 bases left in between. CDR3 length: 13 amino acids. CDR1 is SGHTA, CDR2 FQGNSA, per germline. The CDR3 is CASSLRGNEKLFF. For the CDR3, the DNA is TGTGCCAGCAGCTTAAGGGGGAATGAAAAACTGTTTTTT.